These 5 T cell receptor beta chains were all obtained from the same sample, sequenced in a study of blood T cell repertoires in COVID-19. The data were produced by immunoSEQ multiplex PCR, yet TCRdb's version contains in-frame clones alone and is incomplete. The profile covers 140,000 to 150,000 clones, with roughly 80% appearing a single time and about 3% taken by the ten largest. Input material: peripheral blood. The receptors were gathered from a woman aged 35 to 49 with active or convalescent COVID-19.

This clone was counted a few times. The chain combines TRBV28 with TRBJ2-7, with a weak D call TRBD2 (5 bases). Germline CDR1 is MDHEN and CDR2 is SYDVKM. The CDR3 covers 12 residues. V shed 10 bases and J shed 6 bases, with 16 bases lying between them. The chain's CDR3 is CATLGPAGEQYF. The CDR3 nucleotides are TGTGCCACCCTGGGCCCCGCGGGCGAGCAGTACTTC.

The V and J genes are TRBV5-4 and TRBJ1-1; no clear D. Germline V CDR1 and CDR2: SGHNT, YYREEE (reference sequence). This CDR3 comprises 14 residues. V was trimmed by 3 bases and J by 4 bases, leaving 13 bases between them. CDR3 nucleotide sequence: TGTGCCAGCAGCTCAGCGCAGCCGCCCACTGAAGCTTTCTTT. Encoded protein: CASSSAQPPTEAFF.

The chain carries TRBV28 and TRBJ2-7, with D perhaps TRBD2 (7 bases). The V end lost 6 bases, the J end lost 7 bases, and 19 bases lay between the germline ends. The germline V gene encodes CDR1 MDHEN and CDR2 SYDVKM. The CDR3 length is 14 residues. The CDR3 sequence: CASSFRGALKEQYF. In nucleotides, the CDR3 is TGTGCCAGCAGCTTTCGGGGGGCCCTAAAAGAGCAGTACTTC.

The chain employs TRBV10-2 and TRBJ2-5; D is possibly TRBD2 (5 bases). The germline V and J ends were trimmed by 6 bases and 5 bases, with 13 bases remaining between them. The CDR3 loop spans 13 amino acids. Germline CDR1 and CDR2: WSHSY and SAAADI. The CDR3 protein is CASSLLGGETQYF. As DNA, the CDR3 is TGCGCCAGCAGCTTACTAGGCGGGGAGACCCAGTACTTC.

The chain is built from TRBV7-9 and TRBJ1-1, with D perhaps TRBD1 (5 bases). Germline lookup yields CDR1 SEHNR and CDR2 FQNEAQ (reference sequence). Trimming cost V 3 bases and J 7 bases, with 15 bases left between them. The CDR3 sequence is 14 residues long. CDR3 in amino acids: CASSFGGASVEAFF. In DNA form, the CDR3 reads TGTGCCAGCAGCTTCGGAGGGGCTTCGGTTGAAGCTTTCTTT.